The next 3 T cell receptor beta chains were all read from a single sample in a study of blood T cell repertoires in COVID-19. Clones were read by immunoSEQ multiplex PCR, and TCRdb kept only the in-frame ones, dropping some. There are under 200,000 clones in the sample; 85% to 95% occur only once, and approximately 0.56% lies in the top ten. The sequenced material came from peripheral blood. These TCRs come from a man over 45 with acute or convalescent COVID-19.

V usage is TRBV9 and J usage is TRBJ2-1, with 11 positions matching TRBD2. The CDR3 runs 13 residues. V trimming: 10 bases; J trimming: 4 bases; junction bases outside the gene matches: 4. Germline V gene data show CDR1 as SGDLS and CDR2 as YYNGEE. The CDR3 DNA reads TGTGCCTCCGGGACTAGCGGATACAATGAGCAGTTCTTC. It yields the protein CASGTSGYNEQFF. Full variable domain (outside the CDR3, taken from reference TRBV9 and TRBJ2-1): DSGVTQTPKHLITATGQRVTLRCSPRSGDLSVYWYQQSLDQGLQFLIQYYNGEERAKGNILERFSAQQFPDLHSELNLSSLELGDSALYFCASGTSGYNEQFFGPGTRLTVL.

J is TRBJ2-3 and V is TRBV6-5; D remains unclear. This CDR3 region has 15 residues. V lost 0 bases and J lost 2, with 9 bases in between. CDR1 is MNHEY, CDR2 SVGAGI, per germline. The CDR3 DNA is TGTGCCAGCAGTTACTCGAGTACCACCACAGATACGCAGTATTTT. As protein: CASSYSSTTTDTQYF.

In this sample, this clone turned up once. The rearrangement joins TRBV18 to TRBJ1-2; tentative D call: TRBD1 (6 bases). Germline CDR1 is KGHSH and CDR2 is LQKENI. With 2 bases removed from V and 7 bases from J, the gap between germline ends came to 14 bases. The CDR3 loop spans 14 amino acids. This chain's CDR3 is CASSPEGGPSGYTF. The CDR3 nucleotides read TGTGCCAGCTCACCAGAGGGGGGGCCGAGTGGCTACACCTTC.